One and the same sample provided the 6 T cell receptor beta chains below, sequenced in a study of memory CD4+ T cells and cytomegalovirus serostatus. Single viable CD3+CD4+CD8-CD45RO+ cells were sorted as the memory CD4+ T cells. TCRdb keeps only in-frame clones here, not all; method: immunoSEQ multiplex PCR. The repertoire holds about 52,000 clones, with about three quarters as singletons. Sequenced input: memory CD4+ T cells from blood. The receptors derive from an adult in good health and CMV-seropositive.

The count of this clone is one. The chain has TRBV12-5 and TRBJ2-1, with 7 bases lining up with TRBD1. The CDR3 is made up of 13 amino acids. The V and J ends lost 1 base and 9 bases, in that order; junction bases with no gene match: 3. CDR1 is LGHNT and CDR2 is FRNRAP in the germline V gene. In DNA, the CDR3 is TGTGCTAGTGGTTTGGGACAGGGTGGTGAGCAGTTCTTC. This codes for CASGLGQGGEQFF. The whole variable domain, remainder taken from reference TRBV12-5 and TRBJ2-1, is DARVTQTPRHKVTEMGQEVTMRCQPILGHNTVFWYRQTMMQGLELLAYFRNRAPLDDSGMPKDRFSAEMPDATLATLKIQPSEPRDSAVYFCASGLGQGGEQFFGPGTRLTVL.

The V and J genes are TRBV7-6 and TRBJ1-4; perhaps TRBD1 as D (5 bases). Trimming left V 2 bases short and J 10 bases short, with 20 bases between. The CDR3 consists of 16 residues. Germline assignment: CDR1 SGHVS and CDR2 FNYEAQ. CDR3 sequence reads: CASSLPAGVPGGKLFF. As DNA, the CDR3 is TGTGCCAGCAGCTTACCGGCGGGGGTCCCTGGAGGAAAACTGTTTTTT.

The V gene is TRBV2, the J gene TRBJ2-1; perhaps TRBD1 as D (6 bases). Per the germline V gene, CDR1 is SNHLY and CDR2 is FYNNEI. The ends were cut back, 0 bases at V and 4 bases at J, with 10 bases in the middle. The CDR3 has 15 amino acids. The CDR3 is CASSEARGKYNEQFF. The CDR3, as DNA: TGTGCCAGCAGTGAAGCTAGGGGGAAATACAATGAGCAGTTCTTC. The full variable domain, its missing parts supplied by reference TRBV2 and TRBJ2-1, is EPEVTQTPSHQVTQMGQEVILRCVPISNHLYFYWYRQILGQKVEFLVSFYNNEISEKSEIFDDQFSVERPDGSNFTLKIRSTKLEDSAMYFCASSEARGKYNEQFFGPGTRLTVL.

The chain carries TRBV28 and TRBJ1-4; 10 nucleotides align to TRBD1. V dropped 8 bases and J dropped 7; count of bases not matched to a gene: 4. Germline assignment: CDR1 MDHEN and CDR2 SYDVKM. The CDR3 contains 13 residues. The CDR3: CASERDRGEKLFF. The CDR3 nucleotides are TGTGCCAGCGAACGGGACAGGGGTGAAAAACTGTTTTTT. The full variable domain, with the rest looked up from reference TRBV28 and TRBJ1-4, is DVKVTQSSRYLVKRTGEKVFLECVQDMDHENMFWYRQDPGLGLRLIYFSYDVKMKEKGDIPEGYSVSREKKERFSLILESASTNQTSMYLCASERDRGEKLFFGSGTQLSVL.

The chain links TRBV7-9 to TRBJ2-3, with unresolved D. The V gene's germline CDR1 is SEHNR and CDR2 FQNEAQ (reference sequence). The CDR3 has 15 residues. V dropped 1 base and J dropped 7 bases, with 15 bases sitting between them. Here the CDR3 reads CASSLEGTKGNTQYF. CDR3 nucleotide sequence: TGTGCCAGCAGCTTAGAAGGAACAAAAGGGAATACGCAGTATTTT.

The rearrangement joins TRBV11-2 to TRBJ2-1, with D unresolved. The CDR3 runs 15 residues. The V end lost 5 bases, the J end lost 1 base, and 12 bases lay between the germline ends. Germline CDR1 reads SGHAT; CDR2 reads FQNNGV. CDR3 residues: CASSLRSGSYNEQFF. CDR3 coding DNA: TGTGCCAGCAGCCTGCGGAGTGGTTCCTACAATGAGCAGTTCTTC.